These T cell receptor beta chains were read from a single sample in a study of T cell clones after liver transplantation. The table came from immunoSEQ multiplex PCR; TCRdb's copy has only in-frame clones and leaves some out. The sample includes 75,000 to 95,000 clones, over 80% of them seen just once. Sequences were derived from CD4+ T cells from blood, sampled at the 22-month timepoint. These TCRs come from a human patient who received a liver transplant. Some of these T cells may belong to the graft donor. Both conserved end residues are part of each CDR3. D genes are given only for firm matches. The size entry is marked missing in some rows and otherwise reads once, few, many or a size class.

>TRBV19|-|TRBJ1-4|-
TGTGCCAGTAGTATTTTCAGGGATTGGAGCGAAAAACTGTTTTTT
CASSIFRDWSEKLFF
>TRBV11-2|-|TRBJ2-1|TRBD2
TGTGCCAGCAGCTTTAGCGGGAGTTTAGTCTATGAGCAGTTCTTC
CASSFSGSLVYEQFF
>TRBV19|once|TRBJ1-5|-
TGTGCCAGTAGTATAGATGCCCTCCCCCAGCGAGGCAATCAGCCCCAGCATTTT
CASSIDALPQRGNQPQHF
>TRBV10-2|-|TRBJ2-5|-
TGCGCCAGCGGGCGGGGTCAAGAGACCCAGTACTTC
CASGRGQETQYF
>TRBV4-2|-|TRBJ2-1|-
TGTGCCAGCAGCCAAGGACAGATCAATGAGCAGTTCTTC
CASSQGQINEQFF
>TRBV25-1|-|TRBJ2-7|-
TGTGCCAGCAGCGCCAGAGGAATCTACGAGCAGTACTTC
CASSARGIYEQYF
>TRBV5-8|-|TRBJ1-5|-
TGTGCCAGCAGCTTTCCCCCGGCGGGCAATCAGCCCCAGCATTTT
CASSFPPAGNQPQHF
>TRBV27|-|TRBJ2-1|TRBD2
TGTGCCAGCAGTTCCCGTTGGCTAGCGGGGATTCGCTCCTACAATGAGCAGTTCTTC
CASSSRWLAGIRSYNEQFF
>TRBV4-1|-|TRBJ2-3|-
TGCGCCAGCAGTGGGGTCTTCACAGATACGCAGTATTTT
CASSGVFTDTQYF
>TRBV7-2|-|TRBJ1-3|TRBD1
TGTGCCAGCAGCTTAGGACAGGGGGCGGGTGGAAACACCATATATTTT
CASSLGQGAGGNTIYF
>TRBV7-7|-|TRBJ2-5|TRBD2
TGTGCTAGCAGTTTTAGCGGGAGTTGGTTTGAGACCCAGTACTTC
CASSFSGSWFETQYF
>TRBV5-1|few|TRBJ2-7|TRBD1
TGCGCCAGCAGCGAAAGGTCAGGGGGCTCCTACGAGCAGTACTTC
CASSERSGGSYEQYF
>TRBV6-6|-|TRBJ2-2|-
TGTGCCAGCGGGTCCCCTAGAGGGGTTCCCGGGGAGCTGTTTTTT
CASGSPRGVPGELFF
>TRBV7-3|-|TRBJ1-1|TRBD1
TGTGCCAGCAGCTTAAAAGCGATTGGACAGGGGGGGAACACTGAAGCTTTCTTT
CASSLKAIGQGGNTEAFF
>TRBV14|-|TRBJ1-2|TRBD1
TGTGCCAGCAGCCAAGATCGGGACAGGGCCTATGGCTACACCTTC
CASSQDRDRAYGYTF
>TRBV7-9|-|TRBJ1-2|TRBD1
TGTGCCAGCAGCTCCACAGACAGGGACTATGGCTACACCTTC
CASSSTDRDYGYTF
>TRBV7-2|-|TRBJ1-5|-
TGTGCCAGCAGCCCTCGGATCGGAGTAGGTCAGCCCCAGCATTTT
CASSPRIGVGQPQHF
>TRBV27|-|TRBJ2-1|-
TGTGCCAGCAGCCCAGATCGGAGCTCCTACAATGAGCAGTTCTTC
CASSPDRSSYNEQFF
>TRBV11-1|-|TRBJ1-5|-
TGTGCCAGCAGCTTCGGGTCCCATCAGCCCCAGCATTTT
CASSFGSHQPQHF
>TRBV2|-|TRBJ1-3|-
TGTGCCAGCACTGGGGAGGGGACGATCTCTGGAAACACCATATATTTT
CASTGEGTISGNTIYF
>TRBV7-9|-|TRBJ1-1|TRBD1
TGTGCCAGCAGCTTGCAGGGGGCTGGCACTGAAGCTTTCTTT
CASSLQGAGTEAFF
>TRBV5-1|once|TRBJ2-7|-
TGCGCCAGCAGCTTGTTAGCCGGGACAACTAAAGACGAGCAGTACTTC
CASSLLAGTTKDEQYF
>TRBV11-2|-|TRBJ2-7|TRBD1
TGTGCCAGCAGCTTAGGGACAGGGGGCCACGAGCAGTACTTC
CASSLGTGGHEQYF
>TRBV7-9|-|TRBJ1-5|TRBD1
TGTGCCAGCAGCTGGGACAGTTGGCAGCCCCAGCATTTT
CASSWDSWQPQHF
>TRBV18|-|TRBJ2-7|-
TGTGCCAGCTCACCCCCGGTTTTTGCCTACGAGCAGTACTTC
CASSPPVFAYEQYF
>TRBV27|-|TRBJ2-1|TRBD2
TGTGCCAGCAGTTCTCGTAGGGTTACGGTCGGGAGGAGCTCCTACAATGAGCAGTTCTTC
CASSSRRVTVGRSSYNEQFF
>TRBV18|-|TRBJ2-1|-
TGTGCCAGCTCGCCGCAGACAGATTACAATGAGCAGTTCTTC
CASSPQTDYNEQFF
>TRBV18|-|TRBJ1-1|-
TGTGCCAGCTCACCACGGAGGGATGGCACTGAAGCTTTCTTT
CASSPRRDGTEAFF
>TRBV13|-|TRBJ2-7|TRBD2
TGTGCCAGCAGCCCGTATAGCGGGGGGGCTTACGAGCAGTACTTC
CASSPYSGGAYEQYF
>TRBV9|-|TRBJ2-3|-
TGTGCCAGCAGCTCGAGGGCCGTTGGGTCAACAGATACGCAGTATTTT
CASSSRAVGSTDTQYF
>TRBV5-6|-|TRBJ2-5|-
TGTGCCAGCAGCTTGTTATCCCGAGGGGGGTTGCAAGAGACCCAGTACTTC
CASSLLSRGGLQETQYF
>TRBV7-2|-|TRBJ2-7|-
TGTGCCAGCAGCTTAGCCAGGCGTCGGGGCGAGCAGTACTTC
CASSLARRRGEQYF
>TRBV5-1|once|TRBJ2-3|TRBD2
TGCGCCAGCAGCTTGGGGTCTACGGGGGGGAAAGATACGCAGTATTTT
CASSLGSTGGKDTQYF
>TRBV6-5|few|TRBJ2-5|TRBD1
TGTGCCAGCAGCGATAGGGGGCCCGAGTACTTC
CASSDRGPEYF
>TRBV6-5|few|TRBJ1-6|-
TGTGCCAGCAGTTACTCTCCGAATCGGCCCCTCCACTTT
CASSYSPNRPLHF
>TRBV5-1|-|TRBJ1-2|-
TGCGCCAGCAGCCCCGGGGGGGAAAACCACTATGGCTACACCTTC
CASSPGGENHYGYTF
>TRBV7-2|-|TRBJ2-1|-
TGTGCCAGCAGCGGACTCTTCACCGCCAATGAGCAGTTCTTC
CASSGLFTANEQFF
>TRBV7-9|-|TRBJ1-4|-
TGTGCCAGCAGCTTCGACCGAAACTCTAATGAAAAACTGTTTTTT
CASSFDRNSNEKLFF
>TRBV28|-|TRBJ1-2|-
TGTGCCAGCAGTTTCCGATATGGCTACACCTTC
CASSFRYGYTF
>TRBV7-3|-|TRBJ2-1|TRBD2
TGTGCCAGCAGCTTTGCGGGGGGCTACAATGAGCAGTTCTTC
CASSFAGGYNEQFF
>TRBV2|-|TRBJ2-7|-
TGTGCCAGCAGTTTTGACAGGATCACCTACGAGCAGTACTTC
CASSFDRITYEQYF
>TRBV28|-|TRBJ2-6|-
TGTGCCAGCAAGGGACGGGCCAGCTCTGGGGCCAACGTCCTGACTTTC
CASKGRASSGANVLTF
>TRBV2|-|TRBJ1-1|-
TGTGCCAGCGTTAGAGATCTGAACACTGAAGCTTTCTTT
CASVRDLNTEAFF
>TRBV7-2|few|TRBJ2-3|-
TGTGCCAGCAGCCCCTTGAGTACGCAGTATTTT
CASSPLSTQYF
>TRBV5-6|-|TRBJ2-3|-
TGTGCCAGCAGCCCCCCCGGCGGCGGGCCCACAGATACGCAGTATTTT
CASSPPGGGPTDTQYF
>TRBV2|-|TRBJ2-3|TRBD2
TGTGCCAGCAGAAGACTAGCGGGATTGGGCGATACGCAGTATTTT
CASRRLAGLGDTQYF
>TRBV28|-|TRBJ2-6|-
TGTGCCAGCAGCGTTTTAGGGGACACCAGCTCTGGGGCCAACGTCCTGACTTTC
CASSVLGDTSSGANVLTF